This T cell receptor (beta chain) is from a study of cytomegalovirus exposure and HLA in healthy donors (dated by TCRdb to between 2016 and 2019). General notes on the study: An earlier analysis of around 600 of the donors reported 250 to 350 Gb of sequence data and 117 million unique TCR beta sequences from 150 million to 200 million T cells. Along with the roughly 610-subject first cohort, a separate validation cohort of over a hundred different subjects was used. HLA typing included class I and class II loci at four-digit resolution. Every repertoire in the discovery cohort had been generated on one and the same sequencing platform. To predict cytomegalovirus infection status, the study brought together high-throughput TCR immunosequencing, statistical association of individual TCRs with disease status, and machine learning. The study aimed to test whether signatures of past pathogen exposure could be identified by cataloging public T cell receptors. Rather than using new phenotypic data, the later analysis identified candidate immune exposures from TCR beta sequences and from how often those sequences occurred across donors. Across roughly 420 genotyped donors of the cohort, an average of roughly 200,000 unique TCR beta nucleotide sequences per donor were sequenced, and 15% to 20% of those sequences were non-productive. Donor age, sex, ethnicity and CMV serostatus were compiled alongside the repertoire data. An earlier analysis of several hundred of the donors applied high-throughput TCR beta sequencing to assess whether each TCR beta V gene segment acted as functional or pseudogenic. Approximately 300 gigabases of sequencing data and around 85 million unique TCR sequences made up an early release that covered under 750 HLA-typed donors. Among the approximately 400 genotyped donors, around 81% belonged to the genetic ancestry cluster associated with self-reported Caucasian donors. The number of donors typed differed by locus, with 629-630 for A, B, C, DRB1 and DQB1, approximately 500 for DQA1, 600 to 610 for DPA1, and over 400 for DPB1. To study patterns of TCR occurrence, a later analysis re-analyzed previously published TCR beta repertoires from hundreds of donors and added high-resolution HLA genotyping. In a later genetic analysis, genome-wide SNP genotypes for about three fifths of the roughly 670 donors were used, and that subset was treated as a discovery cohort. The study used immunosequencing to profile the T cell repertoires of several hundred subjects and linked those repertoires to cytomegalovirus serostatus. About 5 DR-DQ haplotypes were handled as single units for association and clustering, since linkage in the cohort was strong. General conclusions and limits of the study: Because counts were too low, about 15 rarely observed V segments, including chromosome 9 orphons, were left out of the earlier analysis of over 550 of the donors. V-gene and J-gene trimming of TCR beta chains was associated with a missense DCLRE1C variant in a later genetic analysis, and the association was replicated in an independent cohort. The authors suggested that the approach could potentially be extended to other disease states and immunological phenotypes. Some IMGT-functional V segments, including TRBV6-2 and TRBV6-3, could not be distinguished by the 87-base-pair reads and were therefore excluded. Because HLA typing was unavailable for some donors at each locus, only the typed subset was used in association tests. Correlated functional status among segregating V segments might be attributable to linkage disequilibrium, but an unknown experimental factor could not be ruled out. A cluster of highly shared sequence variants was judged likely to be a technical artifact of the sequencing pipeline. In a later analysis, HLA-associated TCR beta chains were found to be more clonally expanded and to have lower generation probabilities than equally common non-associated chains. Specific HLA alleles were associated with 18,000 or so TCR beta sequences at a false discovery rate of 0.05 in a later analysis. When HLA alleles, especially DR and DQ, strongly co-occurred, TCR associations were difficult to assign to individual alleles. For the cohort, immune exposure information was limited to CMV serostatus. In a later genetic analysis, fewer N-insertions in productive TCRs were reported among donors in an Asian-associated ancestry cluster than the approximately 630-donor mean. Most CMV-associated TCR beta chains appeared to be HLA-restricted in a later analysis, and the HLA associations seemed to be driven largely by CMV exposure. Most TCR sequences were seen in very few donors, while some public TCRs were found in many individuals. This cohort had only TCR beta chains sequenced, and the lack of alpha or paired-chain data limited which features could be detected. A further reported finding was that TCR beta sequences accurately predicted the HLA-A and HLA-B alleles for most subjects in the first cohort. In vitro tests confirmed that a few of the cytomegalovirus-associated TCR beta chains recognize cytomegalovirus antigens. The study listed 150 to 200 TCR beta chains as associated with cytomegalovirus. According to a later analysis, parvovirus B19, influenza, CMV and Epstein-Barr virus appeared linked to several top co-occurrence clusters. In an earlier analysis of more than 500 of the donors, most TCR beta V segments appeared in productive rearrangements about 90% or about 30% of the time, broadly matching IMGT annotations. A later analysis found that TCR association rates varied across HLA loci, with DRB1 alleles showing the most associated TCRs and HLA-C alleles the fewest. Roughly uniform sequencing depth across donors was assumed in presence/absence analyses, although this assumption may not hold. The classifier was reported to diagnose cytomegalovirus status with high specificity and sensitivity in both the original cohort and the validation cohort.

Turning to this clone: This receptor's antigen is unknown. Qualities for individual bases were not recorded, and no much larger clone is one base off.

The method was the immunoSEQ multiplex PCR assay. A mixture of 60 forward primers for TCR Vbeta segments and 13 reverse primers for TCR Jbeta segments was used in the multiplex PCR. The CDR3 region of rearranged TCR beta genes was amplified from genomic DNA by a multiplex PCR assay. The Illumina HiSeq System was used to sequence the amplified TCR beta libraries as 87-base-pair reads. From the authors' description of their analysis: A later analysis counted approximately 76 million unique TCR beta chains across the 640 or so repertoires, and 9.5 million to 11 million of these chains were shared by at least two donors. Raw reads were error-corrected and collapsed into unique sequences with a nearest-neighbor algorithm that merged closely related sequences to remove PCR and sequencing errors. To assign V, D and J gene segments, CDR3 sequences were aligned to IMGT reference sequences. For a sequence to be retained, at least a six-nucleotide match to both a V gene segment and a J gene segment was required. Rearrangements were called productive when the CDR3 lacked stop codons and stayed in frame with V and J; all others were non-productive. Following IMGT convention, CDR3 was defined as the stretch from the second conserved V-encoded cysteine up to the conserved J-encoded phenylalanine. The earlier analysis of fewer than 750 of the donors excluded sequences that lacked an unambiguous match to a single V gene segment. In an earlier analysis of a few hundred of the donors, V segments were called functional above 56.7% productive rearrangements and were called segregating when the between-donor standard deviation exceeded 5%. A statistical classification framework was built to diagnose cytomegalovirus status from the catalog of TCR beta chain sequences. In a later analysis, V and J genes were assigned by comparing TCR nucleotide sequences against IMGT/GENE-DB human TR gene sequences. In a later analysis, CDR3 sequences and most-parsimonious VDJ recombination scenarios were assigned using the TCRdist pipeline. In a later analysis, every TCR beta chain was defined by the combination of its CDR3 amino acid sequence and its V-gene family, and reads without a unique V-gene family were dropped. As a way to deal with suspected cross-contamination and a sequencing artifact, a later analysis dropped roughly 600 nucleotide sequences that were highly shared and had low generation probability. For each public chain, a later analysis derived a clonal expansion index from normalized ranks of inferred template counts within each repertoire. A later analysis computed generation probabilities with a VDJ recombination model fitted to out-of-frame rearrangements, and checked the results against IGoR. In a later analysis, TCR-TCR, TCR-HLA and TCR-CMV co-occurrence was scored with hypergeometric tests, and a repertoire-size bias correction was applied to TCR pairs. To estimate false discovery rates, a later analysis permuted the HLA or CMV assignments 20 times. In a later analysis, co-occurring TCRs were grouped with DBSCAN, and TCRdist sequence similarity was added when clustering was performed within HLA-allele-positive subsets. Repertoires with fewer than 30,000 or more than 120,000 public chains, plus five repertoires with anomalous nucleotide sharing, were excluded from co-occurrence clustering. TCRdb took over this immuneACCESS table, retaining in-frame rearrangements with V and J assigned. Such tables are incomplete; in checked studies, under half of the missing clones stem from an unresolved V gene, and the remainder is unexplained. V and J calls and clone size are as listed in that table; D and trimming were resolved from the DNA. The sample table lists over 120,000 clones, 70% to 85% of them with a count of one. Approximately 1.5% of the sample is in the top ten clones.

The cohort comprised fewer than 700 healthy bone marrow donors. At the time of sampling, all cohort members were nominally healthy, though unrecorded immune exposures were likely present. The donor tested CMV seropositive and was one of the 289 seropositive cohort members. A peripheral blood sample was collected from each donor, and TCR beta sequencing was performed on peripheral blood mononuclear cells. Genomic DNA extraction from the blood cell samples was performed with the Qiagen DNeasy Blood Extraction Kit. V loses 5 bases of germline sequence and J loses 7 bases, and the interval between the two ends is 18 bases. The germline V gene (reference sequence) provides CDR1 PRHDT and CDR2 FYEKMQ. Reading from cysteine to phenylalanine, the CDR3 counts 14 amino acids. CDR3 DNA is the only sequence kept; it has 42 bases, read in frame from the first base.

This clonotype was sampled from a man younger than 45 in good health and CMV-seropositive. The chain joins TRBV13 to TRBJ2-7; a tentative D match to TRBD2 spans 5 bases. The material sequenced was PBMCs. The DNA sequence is TGTGCCAGCAGCGCGACCGGGGAAGAAGGGGAGCAGTACTTC. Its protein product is CASSATGEEGEQYF.